This T cell receptor (beta chain) is from a study of cytomegalovirus exposure and HLA in healthy donors. Note on this clone: What it recognizes is unknown.

PCR amplification relied on 60 Vbeta primers (plus 13 Jbeta primers). Original analysis: A follow-up analysis tallied tens of millions of unique TCR beta chains, some 11 million shared. The repertoire was sequenced with immunoSEQ multiplex PCR; TCRdb's copy has only in-frame clones and lacks some. The D gene and trimming were derived from the DNA, and the V and J assignments and clone size from that table. The data show around 150,000 clones, about 86% seen once. This CDR3 contains 13 residues. V was pared by 4 bases and J by 5 bases, with 10 bases between. Germline lookup yields CDR1 SGHRS and CDR2 YFSETQ. Broader study findings: In a later analysis, across HLA loci, associated TCR counts were highest for DRB1, lowest for HLA-C. Most TCR sequences were seen very rarely across donors, but some public TCRs occurred in many.

The rearrangement links TRBV5-1 to TRBJ2-1; TRBD1 might be the D (6 bases). The sequence came from a man in his forties or fifties in good health and CMV-seropositive. Sequenced material: PBMCs. The chain's CDR3 is CASSIGQNNEQFF. The CDR3 bases are TGCGCCAGCAGCATAGGACAGAACAATGAGCAGTTCTTC.